This T cell receptor (beta chain) came from a study of cytomegalovirus exposure and HLA in healthy donors. With 60 Vbeta and 13 Jbeta primers, the PCR was carried out. Method: immunoSEQ multiplex PCR; TCRdb's copy keeps in-frame clones and lacks some. The data show around 180,000 clones, roughly four fifths seen once. The germline gives CDR1 SGHTA, CDR2 FQGNSA. This CDR3 has 14 amino acids. The sequenced sample was PBMCs. The clonotype originates from a young man in good health and CMV-seronegative. The rearrangement uses TRBV7-2 and TRBJ2-5; TRBD2 matches 7 bases. The J call may not be correct, given that the DNA end is closer to TRBJ2-7. This CDR3 is CASSLAGGPGEQYF. In nucleotides, the CDR3 is TGTGCCAGCAGCTTAGCGGGAGGGCCCGGCGAGCAGTACTTC.